The source of this T cell receptor (beta chain) is a study of T cell clonality in common variable immunodeficiency. There are 15 residues in the CDR3. Trimming took 1 base from V and 4 from J; bases not matched to a gene: 4. The germline V gene has CDR1 MNHNS and CDR2 SASEGT. Here immunoSEQ multiplex PCR was the method, and the copy in TCRdb shows in-frame clones only, minus some. This sample has 55,000 or so clones, each found more than once. This clone came up many times. The DNA ends 3 residues before the CDR3 does, and the rest of the CDR3 is filled in from the germline J gene. The TCR originated in a person aged 18-70 years in good health. The chain is built from TRBV6-1 and TRBJ2-5; 9 bases line up with TRBD1. Input material: peripheral blood mononuclear cells. The sequenced part of the CDR3 DNA is TGTGCCAGCAGTGAAGGGAGGACAGGGGCAGAGACC. It codes for CASSEGRTGAET. The full CDR3 sequence reads CASSEGRTGAETQYF.